This paragraph covers one T cell receptor beta chain sequence. These data come from a study of shared clonotypes between healthy human individuals. The CDR3 has 15 amino acids. The V gene end was trimmed by 3 bases and the J gene end by 5 bases; junction bases not matched to a gene: 4. Germline CDR1 reads SEHNR; CDR2 reads FQNEAQ (reference sequence). CD45RO-negative, CCR7-positively selected cells formed the naive CD8 fraction, excluding terminally differentiated effector memory CD45RA+ cells. TCRdb's table, derived via immunoSEQ multiplex PCR, lists solely in-frame clones and lacks some. The table records roughly 2,000,000 clones, about 95% of them present only once.

The receptor comes from a man between 18 and 35 years old in good health. The sequencing sample was made of naive CD8+ T cells sorted from blood. The gene calls are TRBV7-9 and TRBJ2-1; TRBD2 matches at 10 bases. In DNA form, the CDR3 reads TGTGCCAGCAGCTTTCCCCTAGCGGGGGACAATGAGCAGTTCTTC. This translates into CASSFPLAGDNEQFF.